Each of the 4 T cell receptor beta chains below was sequenced from the same sample in a study of CD8 T cells in ankylosing spondylitis. MiXCR was run by TCRdb on the 5' RACE reads, yielding one entry per CDR3 protein. The sample contains a few hundred thousand distinct CDR3 sequences, 20% to 30% of which appear only once. The sequencing sample was made of blood, either unsorted or a sorted T cell fraction (not recorded which). The receptors shown here come from a male donor with ankylosing spondylitis or in good health (not recorded which).

This clonotype was observed a single time. The chain uses TRBV7-9 and TRBJ2-1; D call uncertain. Between the trimmed V and J ends, which lost 5 bases and 8 bases, there was a span of 22 bases. Germline assignment: CDR1 SEHNR and CDR2 FQNEAQ (reference sequence). The CDR3 extends over 16 amino acids. Here the CDR3 DNA reads TGTGCCAGCAGCCCCCTGGGTCGGCAGCCCAAGGATGAGCAGTTCTTC. This encodes CASSPLGRQPKDEQFF. The complete variable domain, with remaining parts taken from reference TRBV7-9 and TRBJ2-1, reads DTGVSQNPRHKITKRGQNVTFRCDPISEHNRLYWYRQTLGQGPEFLTYFQNEAQLEKSRLLSDRFSAERPKGSFSTLEIQRTEQGDSAMYLCASSPLGRQPKDEQFFGPGTRLTVL.

This clonotype has a handful of counts. This rearrangement joins TRBV3-1 to TRBJ2-7; 8 nucleotides match TRBD1. This CDR3 spans 15 amino acids. Germline lookup yields CDR1 LGHDT and CDR2 YNNKEL (reference sequence). V was pared by 4 bases and J by 7 bases, with 12 bases of the junction left unmatched. As DNA, the CDR3 is TGTGCCAGCAGCCCTGGGACAGGCGGGGATGTGGAGCAGTACTTC. As protein: CASSPGTGGDVEQYF.

This clonotype was seen many times. The rearrangement links TRBV12-3 or TRBV12-4 to TRBJ1-1, with D possibly being TRBD1 (5 bases). V was trimmed by 3 bases and J by 2 bases, leaving 10 bases between them. This CDR3 is built from 14 residues. DNA for the CDR3: TGTGCCAGCAGTTTTTCGAGGGGAAACACTGAAGCTTTCTTT. It encodes CASSFSRGNTEAFF.

This clonotype occurred many times. This chain connects TRBV20-1 to TRBJ1-4; 9 nucleotides line up with TRBD1. The CDR3 sequence is 11 residues long. Germline V lookup: CDR1 DFQATT, CDR2 SNEGSKA (reference sequence). The V gene end was trimmed by 5 bases and the J gene end by 11 bases; junction bases not matched to a gene: 3. The CDR3 coding sequence is TGCAGTGCTGGTGGACAGGGGAAACTGTTTTTT. Protein product: CSAGGQGKLFF.